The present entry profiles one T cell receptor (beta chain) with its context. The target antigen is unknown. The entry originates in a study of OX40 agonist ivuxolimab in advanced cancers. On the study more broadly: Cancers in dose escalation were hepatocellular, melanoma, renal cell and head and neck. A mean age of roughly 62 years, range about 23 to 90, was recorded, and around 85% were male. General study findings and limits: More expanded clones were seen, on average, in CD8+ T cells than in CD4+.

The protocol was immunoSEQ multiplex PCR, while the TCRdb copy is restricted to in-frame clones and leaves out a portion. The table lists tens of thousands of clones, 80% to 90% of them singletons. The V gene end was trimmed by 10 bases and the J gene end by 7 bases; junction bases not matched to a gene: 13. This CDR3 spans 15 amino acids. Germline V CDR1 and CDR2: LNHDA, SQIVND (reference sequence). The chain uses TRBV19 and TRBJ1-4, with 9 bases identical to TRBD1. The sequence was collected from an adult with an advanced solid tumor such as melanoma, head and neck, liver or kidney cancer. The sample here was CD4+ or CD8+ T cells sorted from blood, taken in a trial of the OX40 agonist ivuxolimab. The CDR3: CATSIGRQGGEKLFF. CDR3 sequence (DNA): TGTGCCACCTCTATTGGGAGACAGGGGGGTGAAAAACTGTTTTTT.